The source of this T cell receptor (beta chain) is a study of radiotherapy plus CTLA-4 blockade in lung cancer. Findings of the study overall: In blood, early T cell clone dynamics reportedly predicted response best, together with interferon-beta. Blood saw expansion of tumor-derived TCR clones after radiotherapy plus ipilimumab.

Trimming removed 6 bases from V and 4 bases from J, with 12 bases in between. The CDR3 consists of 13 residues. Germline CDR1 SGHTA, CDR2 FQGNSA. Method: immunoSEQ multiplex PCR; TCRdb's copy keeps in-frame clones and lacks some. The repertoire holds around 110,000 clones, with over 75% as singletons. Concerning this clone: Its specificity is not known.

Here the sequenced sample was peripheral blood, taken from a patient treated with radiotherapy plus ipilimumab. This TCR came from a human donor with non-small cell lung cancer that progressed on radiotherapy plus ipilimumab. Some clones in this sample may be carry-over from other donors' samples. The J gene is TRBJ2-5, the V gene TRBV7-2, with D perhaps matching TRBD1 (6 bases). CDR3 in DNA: TGTGCCAGCAGTTTGCAGGGGATAGAGACCCAGTACTTC. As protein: CASSLQGIETQYF. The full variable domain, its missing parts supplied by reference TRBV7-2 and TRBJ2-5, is GAGVSQSPSNKVTEKGKDVELRCDPISGHTALYWYRQSLGQGLEFLIYFQGNSAPDKSGLPSDRFSAERTGGSVSTLTIQRTQQEDSAVYLCASSLQGIETQYFGPGTRLLVL.